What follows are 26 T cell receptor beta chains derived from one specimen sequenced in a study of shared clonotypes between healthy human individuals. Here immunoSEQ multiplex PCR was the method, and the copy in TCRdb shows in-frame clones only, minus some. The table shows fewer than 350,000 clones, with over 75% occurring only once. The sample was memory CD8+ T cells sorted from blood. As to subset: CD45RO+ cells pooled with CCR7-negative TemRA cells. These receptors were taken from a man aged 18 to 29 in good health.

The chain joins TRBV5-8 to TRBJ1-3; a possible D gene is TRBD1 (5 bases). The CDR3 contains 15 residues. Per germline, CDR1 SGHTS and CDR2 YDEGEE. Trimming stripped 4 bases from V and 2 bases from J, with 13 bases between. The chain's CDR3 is CASSPEGWPGNTIYF. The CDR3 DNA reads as TGTGCCAGCAGCCCGGAGGGGTGGCCTGGAAACACCATATATTTT.

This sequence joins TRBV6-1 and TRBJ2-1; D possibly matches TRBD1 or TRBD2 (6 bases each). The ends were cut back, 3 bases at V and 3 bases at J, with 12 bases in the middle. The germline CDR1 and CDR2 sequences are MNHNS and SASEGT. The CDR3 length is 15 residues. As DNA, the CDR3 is TGTGCCAGCAGTGACGTAAGGGGGGTCTACAATGAGCAGTTCTTC. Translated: CASSDVRGVYNEQFF.

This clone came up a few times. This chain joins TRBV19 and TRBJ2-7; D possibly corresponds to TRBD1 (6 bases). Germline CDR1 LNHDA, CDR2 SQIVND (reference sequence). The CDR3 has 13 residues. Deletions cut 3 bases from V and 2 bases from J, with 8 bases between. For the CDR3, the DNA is TGTGCCAGTAGTATTGGGGGCACCTACGAGCAGTACTTC. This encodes CASSIGGTYEQYF.

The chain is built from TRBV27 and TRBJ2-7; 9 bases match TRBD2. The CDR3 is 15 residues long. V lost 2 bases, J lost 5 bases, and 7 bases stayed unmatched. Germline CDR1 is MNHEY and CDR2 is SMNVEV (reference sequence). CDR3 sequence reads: CASSLIAGGPNEQYF. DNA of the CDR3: TGTGCCAGCAGTTTAATCGCGGGAGGGCCGAACGAGCAGTACTTC.

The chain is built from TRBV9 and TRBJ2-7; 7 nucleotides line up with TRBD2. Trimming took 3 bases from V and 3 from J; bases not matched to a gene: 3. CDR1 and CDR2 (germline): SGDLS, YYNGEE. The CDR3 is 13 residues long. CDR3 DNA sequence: TGTGCCAGCAGCGCTGGACTAGGCTACGAGCAGTACTTC. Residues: CASSAGLGYEQYF.

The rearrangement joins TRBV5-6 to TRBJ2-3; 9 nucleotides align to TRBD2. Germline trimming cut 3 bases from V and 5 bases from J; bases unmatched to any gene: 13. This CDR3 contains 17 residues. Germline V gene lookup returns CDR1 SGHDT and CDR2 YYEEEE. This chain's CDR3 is CASSSGELAGLQDTQYF. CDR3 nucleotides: TGTGCCAGCAGCTCCGGAGAGCTAGCGGGATTGCAAGATACGCAGTATTTT.

The CDR3 DNA reads as TGCGCCAGCAGCCAAGCGCCCCCTAGCGGGTGGTACACAGATACGCAGTATTTT. Its protein product is CASSQAPPSGWYTDTQYF. V is TRBV4-3 and J is TRBJ2-3; 8 bases agree with TRBD2. The CDR3 length is 18 residues. The trim removed 1 base at V and 2 bases at J, leaving 11 bases unmatched. Germline lookup yields CDR1 LGHNA and CDR2 YSLEER.

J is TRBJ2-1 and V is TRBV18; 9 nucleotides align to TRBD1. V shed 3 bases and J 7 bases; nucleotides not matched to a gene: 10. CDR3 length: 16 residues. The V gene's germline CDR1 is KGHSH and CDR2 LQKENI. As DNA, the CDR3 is TGTGCCAGCTCACCGACGACAGGGGGGTTACAAAATGAGCAGTTCTTC. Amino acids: CASSPTTGGLQNEQFF.

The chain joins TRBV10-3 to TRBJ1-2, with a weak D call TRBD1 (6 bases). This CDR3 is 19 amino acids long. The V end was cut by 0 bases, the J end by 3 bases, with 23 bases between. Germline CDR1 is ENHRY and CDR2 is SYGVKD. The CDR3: CAISESKGVRGASDYGYTF. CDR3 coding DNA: TGTGCCATCAGTGAGTCGAAGGGAGTCCGGGGGGCTTCGGACTATGGCTACACCTTC.

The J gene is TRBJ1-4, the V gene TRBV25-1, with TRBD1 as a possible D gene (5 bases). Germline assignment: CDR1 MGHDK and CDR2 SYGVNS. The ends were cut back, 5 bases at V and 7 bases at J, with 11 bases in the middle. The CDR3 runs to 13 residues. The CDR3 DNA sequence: TGTGCCAGCAGTTGGGGGTATGGTGAAAAACTGTTTTTT. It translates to CASSWGYGEKLFF.

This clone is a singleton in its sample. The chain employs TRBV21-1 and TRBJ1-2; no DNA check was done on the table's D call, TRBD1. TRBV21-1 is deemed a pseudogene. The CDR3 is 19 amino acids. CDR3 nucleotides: TGTGCCAGCAGCAAATCGGAAAGGGGGACAGCTTACTTTAACTATGGCTACACCTTC. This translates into CASSKSERGTAYFNYGYTF.

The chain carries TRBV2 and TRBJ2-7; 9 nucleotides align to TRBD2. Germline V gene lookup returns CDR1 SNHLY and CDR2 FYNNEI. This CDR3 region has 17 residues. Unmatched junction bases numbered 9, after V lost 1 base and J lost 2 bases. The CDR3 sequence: CASSEVVAGAEAYEQYF. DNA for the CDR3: TGTGCCAGCAGTGAAGTCGTAGCGGGGGCTGAAGCCTACGAGCAGTACTTC.

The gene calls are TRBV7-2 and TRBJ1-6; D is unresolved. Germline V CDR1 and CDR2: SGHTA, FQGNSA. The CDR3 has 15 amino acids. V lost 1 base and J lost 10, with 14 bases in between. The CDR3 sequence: CASSLGYRLESPLHF. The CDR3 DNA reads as TGTGCCAGCAGCTTAGGTTACCGTTTGGAATCACCCCTCCACTTT. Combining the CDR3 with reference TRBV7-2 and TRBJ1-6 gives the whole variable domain GAGVSQSPSNKVTEKGKDVELRCDPISGHTALYWYRQSLGQGLEFLIYFQGNSAPDKSGLPSDRFSAERTGGSVSTLTIQRTQQEDSAVYLCASSLGYRLESPLHFGNGTRLTVT.

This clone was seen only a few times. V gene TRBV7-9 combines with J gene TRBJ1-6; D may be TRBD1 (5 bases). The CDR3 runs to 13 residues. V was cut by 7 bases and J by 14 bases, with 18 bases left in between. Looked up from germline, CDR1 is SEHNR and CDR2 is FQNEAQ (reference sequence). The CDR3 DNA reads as TGTGCCAGCAACCCAAACAGCGGGGGTTCCCTCCACTTT. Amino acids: CASNPNSGGSLHF.

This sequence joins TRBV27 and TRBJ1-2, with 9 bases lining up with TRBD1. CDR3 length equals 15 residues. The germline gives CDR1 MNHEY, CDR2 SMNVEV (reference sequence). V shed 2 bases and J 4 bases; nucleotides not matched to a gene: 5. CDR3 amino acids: CASSLTTTGGYGYTF. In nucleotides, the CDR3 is TGTGCCAGCAGTTTAACTACGACAGGGGGCTATGGCTACACCTTC.

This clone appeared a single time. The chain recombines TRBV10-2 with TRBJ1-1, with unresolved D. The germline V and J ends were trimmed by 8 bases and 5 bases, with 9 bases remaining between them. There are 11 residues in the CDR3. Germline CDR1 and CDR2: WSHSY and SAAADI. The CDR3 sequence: CASLGETEAFF. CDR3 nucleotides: TGCGCCAGCCTTGGGGAGACTGAAGCTTTCTTT.

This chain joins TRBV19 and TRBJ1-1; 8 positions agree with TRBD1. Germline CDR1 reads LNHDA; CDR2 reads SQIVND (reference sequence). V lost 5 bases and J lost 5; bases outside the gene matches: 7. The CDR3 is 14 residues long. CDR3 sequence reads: CASSDGQGRTEAFF. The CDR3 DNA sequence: TGTGCCAGTAGTGACGGACAGGGAAGGACTGAAGCTTTCTTT.

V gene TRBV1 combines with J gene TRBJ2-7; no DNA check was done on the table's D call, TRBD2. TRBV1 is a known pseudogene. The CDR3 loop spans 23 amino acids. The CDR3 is CTSSQVRVVRQTSGRDHLREQYF. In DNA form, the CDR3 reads TGCACCAGCAGCCAGGTTCGGGTGGTACGGCAAACTAGCGGGAGGGATCACCTAAGAGAGCAGTACTTC.

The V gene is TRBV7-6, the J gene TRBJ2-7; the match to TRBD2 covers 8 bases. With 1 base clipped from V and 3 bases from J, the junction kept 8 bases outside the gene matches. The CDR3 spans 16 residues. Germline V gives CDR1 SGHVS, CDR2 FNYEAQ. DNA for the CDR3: TGTGCCAGCAGCTTAGTGGCGGGAGGCGATTTCTACGAGCAGTACTTC. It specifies CASSLVAGGDFYEQYF. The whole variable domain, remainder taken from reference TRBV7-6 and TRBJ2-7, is GAGVSQSPRYKVTKRGQDVALRCDPISGHVSLYWYRQALGQGPEFLTYFNYEAQQDKSGLPNDRFSAERPEGSISTLTIQRTEQRDSAMYRCASSLVAGGDFYEQYFGPGTRLTVT.

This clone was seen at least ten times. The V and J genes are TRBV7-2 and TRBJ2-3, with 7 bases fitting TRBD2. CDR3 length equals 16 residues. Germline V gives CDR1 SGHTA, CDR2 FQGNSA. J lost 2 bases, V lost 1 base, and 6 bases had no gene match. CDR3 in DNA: TGTGCCAGCAGCTTAGGTCTAGCGGAGCACACAGATACGCAGTATTTT. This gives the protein CASSLGLAEHTDTQYF.

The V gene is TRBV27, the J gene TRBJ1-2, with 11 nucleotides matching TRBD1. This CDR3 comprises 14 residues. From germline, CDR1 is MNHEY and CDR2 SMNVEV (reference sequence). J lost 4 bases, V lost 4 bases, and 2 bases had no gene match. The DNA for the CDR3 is TGTGCCAGCAGTTATGGGACAGGGGGCTATGGCTACACCTTC. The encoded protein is CASSYGTGGYGYTF.

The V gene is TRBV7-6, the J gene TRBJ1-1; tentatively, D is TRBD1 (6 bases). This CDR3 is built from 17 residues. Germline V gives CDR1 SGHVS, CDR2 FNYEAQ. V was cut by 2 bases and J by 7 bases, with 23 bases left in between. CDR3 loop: CASSLWTAGGPLDEAFF. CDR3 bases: TGTGCCAGCAGCTTATGGACAGCGGGGGGTCCCCTTGATGAAGCTTTCTTT.

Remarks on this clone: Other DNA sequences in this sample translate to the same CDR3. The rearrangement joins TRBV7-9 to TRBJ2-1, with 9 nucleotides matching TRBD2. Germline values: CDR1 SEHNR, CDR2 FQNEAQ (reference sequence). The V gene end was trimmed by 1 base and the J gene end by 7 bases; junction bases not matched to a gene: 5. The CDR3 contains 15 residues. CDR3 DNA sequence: TGTGCCAGCAGCTTAGGGGGGCTAGCGGGAAATGAGCAGTTCTTC. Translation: CASSLGGLAGNEQFF.

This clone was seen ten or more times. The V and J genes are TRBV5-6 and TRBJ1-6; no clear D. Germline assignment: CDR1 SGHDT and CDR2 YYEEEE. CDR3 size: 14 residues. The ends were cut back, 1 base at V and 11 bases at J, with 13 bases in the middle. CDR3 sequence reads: CASSLSWAKPPLHF. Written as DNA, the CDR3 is TGTGCCAGCAGCTTGAGTTGGGCAAAACCACCCCTCCACTTT.

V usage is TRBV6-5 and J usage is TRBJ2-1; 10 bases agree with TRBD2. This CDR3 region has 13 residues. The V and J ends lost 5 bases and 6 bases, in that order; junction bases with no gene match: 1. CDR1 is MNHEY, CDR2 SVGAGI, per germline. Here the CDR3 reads CASSLAGANEQFF. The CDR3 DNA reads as TGTGCCAGCAGTCTAGCGGGAGCCAATGAGCAGTTCTTC.

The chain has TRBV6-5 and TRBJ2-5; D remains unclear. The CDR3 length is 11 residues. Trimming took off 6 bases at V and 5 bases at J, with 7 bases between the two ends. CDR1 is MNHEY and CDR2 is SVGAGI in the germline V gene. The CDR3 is CASRMSETQYF. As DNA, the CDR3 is TGTGCCAGCAGAATGTCGGAGACCCAGTACTTC.